This T cell receptor beta chain emerged from a study of CD4 T cell repertoires in COVID-19. Study-level information: After approximately nine days of IL-2 expansion, CFSE-low cells were relabeled and restimulated with other coronavirus spikes. Findings of the study overall: Between about 6 and 28% of SARS-CoV-2 clonotypes also appeared in SARS-CoV and/or HKU1 spike cultures. Sharing of several most expanded SARS-CoV-2-reactive clonotypes across memory subsets suggested intraclonal diversification.

With regard to this clone: Its cognate antigen is unknown.

Assay: immunoSEQ multiplex PCR; the TCRdb copy retains only in-frame clones and omits some. The sample lists tens of thousands of clones; around 87% were seen once. From germline, CDR1 is SGHRS and CDR2 YFSETQ. With 4 bases clipped from V and 5 bases from J, the junction kept 5 bases outside the gene matches. CDR3 length equals 15 residues. No culture step preceded sequencing of the ex vivo isolated memory T cells. V and J are TRBV5-1 and TRBJ2-7; TRBD2 matches 14 bases. The sequencing here drew on central memory CD4+ T cells from blood, taken before the COVID-19 pandemic. The TCR originated in a human donor who had COVID-19. The CDR3 region has the DNA TGCGCCAGCAGCCTGAGGACTAGCGGGAGGAACGAGCAGTACTTC. Amino acid sequence: CASSLRTSGRNEQYF.